This T cell receptor beta chain is drawn from a study of technical replicates of blood from several donors. Sequencing was performed with immunoSEQ multiplex PCR; in TCRdb, only in-frame clones are kept and a portion is missing. Of 50,000 to 70,000 clones in the sample, 86% are singletons; the top ten hold over 4.5%. Sequencing input: PBMCs. This TCR came from a human donor in good health. Some clones in this sample may be carry-over from other donors' samples.

The CDR3 reads CAWSGEGSGSPLHF. The CDR3, as DNA: TGTGCCTGGTCGGGGGAGGGAAGTGGATCACCCCTCCACTTT. The V call is TRBV30, the J call TRBJ1-6; D is perhaps TRBD1 (5 bases). The germline gives CDR1 GTSNPN, CDR2 SVGIG (reference sequence). V lost 5 bases and J 10 bases, leaving 18 bases between the germline ends. This CDR3 region has 14 residues.